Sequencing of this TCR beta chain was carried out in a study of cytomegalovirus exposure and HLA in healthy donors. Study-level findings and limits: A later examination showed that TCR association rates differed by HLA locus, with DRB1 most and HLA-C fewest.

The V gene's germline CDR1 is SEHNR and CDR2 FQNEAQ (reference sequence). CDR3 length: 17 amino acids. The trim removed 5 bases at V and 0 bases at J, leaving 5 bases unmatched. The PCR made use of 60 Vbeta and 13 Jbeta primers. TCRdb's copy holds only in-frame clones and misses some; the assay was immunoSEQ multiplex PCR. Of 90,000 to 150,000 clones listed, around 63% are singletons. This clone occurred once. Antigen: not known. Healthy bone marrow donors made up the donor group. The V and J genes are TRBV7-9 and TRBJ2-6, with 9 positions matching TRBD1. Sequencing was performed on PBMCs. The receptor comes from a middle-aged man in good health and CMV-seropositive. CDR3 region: CASSPPGQGSGANVLTF. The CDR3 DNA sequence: TGTGCCAGCAGCCCCCCGGGACAGGGCTCTGGGGCCAACGTCCTGACTTTC.